A selection of T cell receptor beta chains follows, all from one sample in a study of regulatory T cells in long-lasting Graves disease. TCRdb re-called the multiplex PCR reads with MiXCR, one entry per CDR3 protein. The sample holds roughly 500,000 distinct CDR3 sequences, 20% to 25% seen once. Material: peripheral blood mononuclear cells (PBMCs), obtained when the disease was refractory, from a patient treated with antithyroid drugs. The receptors originated from a female donor with Graves disease. Each CDR3 is given with its conserved first and last residue. Each record gives: CDR3 length, clone size, J gene, V gene, D gene, CDR3 protein, CDR3 DNA. D genes are given only for firm matches. A row's size may be missing; if present it is once, few, many or a size class.

len: 15
abundance: few
j_gene: TRBJ2-3
v_gene: TRBV5-1
d_gene: .
CDR3aa: CASSSGRGMGDTQYF
CDR3nt: TGCGCCAGCAGCTCAGGACGCGGGATGGGGGATACGCAGTATTTT

len: 14
abundance: once
j_gene: TRBJ2-7
v_gene: TRBV14
d_gene: TRBD2
CDR3aa: CASNGGTRVGEQYF
CDR3nt: TGTGCCAGCAATGGTGGGACTAGAGTTGGCGAGCAGTACTTC

len: 13
abundance: few
j_gene: TRBJ2-7
v_gene: TRBV3-1
d_gene: .
CDR3aa: CASSQDFRIEQYF
CDR3nt: TGTGCCAGCAGCCAAGATTTTCGGATAGAGCAGTACTTC

len: 13
abundance: many
j_gene: TRBJ1-1
v_gene: TRBV20-1
d_gene: .
CDR3aa: CSVTGFLNTEAFF
CDR3nt: TGCAGTGTGACAGGATTCCTGAACACTGAAGCTTTCTTT

len: 12
abundance: many
j_gene: TRBJ1-2
v_gene: TRBV20-1
d_gene: .
CDR3aa: CSVPGSNYGYTF
CDR3nt: TGCAGTGTCCCAGGGAGCAACTATGGCTACACCTTC

len: 17
abundance: many
j_gene: TRBJ2-5
v_gene: TRBV11-2
d_gene: .
CDR3aa: CASSLEHPGGVKETQYF
CDR3nt: TGTGCCAGCAGCTTAGAGCATCCAGGTGGAGTGAAAGAGACCCAGTACTTC

len: 14
abundance: few
j_gene: TRBJ1-1
v_gene: TRBV6-1
d_gene: .
CDR3aa: CASSAHGGNTEAFF
CDR3nt: TGTGCCAGCAGTGCACATGGGGGCAACACTGAAGCTTTCTTT

len: 15
abundance: .
j_gene: TRBJ2-7
v_gene: TRBV25-1
d_gene: TRBD2
CDR3aa: CASSDPAGRSYEQYF
CDR3nt: TGTGCCAGCAGTGACCCAGCGGGACGCTCCTACGAGCAGTACTTC

len: 17
abundance: few
j_gene: TRBJ2-7
v_gene: TRBV6-2/TRBV6-3
d_gene: TRBD1
CDR3aa: CASSYSGATGSSYEQYF
CDR3nt: TGTGCCAGCAGTTACTCGGGTGCGACAGGGAGCTCCTACGAGCAGTACTTC

len: 13
abundance: many
j_gene: TRBJ2-5
v_gene: TRBV30
d_gene: .
CDR3aa: CAWSVGPRETQYF
CDR3nt: TGTGCCTGGAGTGTTGGCCCTCGGGAGACCCAGTACTTC

len: 14
abundance: many
j_gene: TRBJ2-7
v_gene: TRBV28
d_gene: .
CDR3aa: CASSLASSFNEQYF
CDR3nt: TGTGCCAGCAGTTTAGCCAGTTCCTTTAACGAGCAGTACTTC

len: 15
abundance: .
j_gene: TRBJ1-5
v_gene: TRBV6-2/TRBV6-3
d_gene: TRBD1
CDR3aa: CASSYLGQPAGPQHF
CDR3nt: TGTGCCAGCAGTTACTTGGGACAGCCGGCCGGACCCCAGCATTTT

len: 13
abundance: few
j_gene: TRBJ1-1
v_gene: TRBV7-2
d_gene: .
CDR3aa: CASIRIRGTEAFF
CDR3nt: TGTGCCAGCATCCGTATCAGGGGAACTGAAGCTTTCTTT

len: 10
abundance: many
j_gene: TRBJ1-3
v_gene: TRBV28
d_gene: .
CDR3aa: CASGGTHKYF
CDR3nt: TGTGCCAGCGGCGGGACACATAAGTATTTT

len: 11
abundance: .
j_gene: TRBJ2-2
v_gene: TRBV30
d_gene: .
CDR3aa: CAWMFTGELFF
CDR3nt: TGTGCCTGGATGTTCACCGGGGAGCTGTTTTTT

len: 13
abundance: many
j_gene: TRBJ2-5
v_gene: TRBV2
d_gene: TRBD1
CDR3aa: CASGTGERATQYF
CDR3nt: TGTGCCAGCGGAACAGGGGAACGGGCGACCCAGTACTTC

len: 13
abundance: few
j_gene: TRBJ1-4
v_gene: TRBV29-1
d_gene: TRBD1
CDR3aa: CSAPGGAGEKLFF
CDR3nt: TGCAGCGCCCCAGGGGGCGCGGGTGAAAAACTGTTTTTT

len: 13
abundance: .
j_gene: TRBJ1-2
v_gene: TRBV27
d_gene: TRBD1
CDR3aa: CASQGQGAHGYTF
CDR3nt: TGTGCCAGCCAAGGACAGGGGGCGCATGGCTACACCTTC

len: 16
abundance: .
j_gene: TRBJ2-1
v_gene: TRBV27
d_gene: .
CDR3aa: CASSLSGPMGPHEQFF
CDR3nt: TGTGCCAGCAGTTTAAGTGGGCCGATGGGTCCCCATGAGCAGTTCTTC

len: 20
abundance: few
j_gene: TRBJ2-7
v_gene: TRBV5-1
d_gene: TRBD1
CDR3aa: CASSLLVMFNDRGLRYEQYF
CDR3nt: TGCGCCAGCAGCTTGTTGGTAATGTTTAACGACAGGGGGCTAAGGTACGAGCAGTACTTC

len: 18
abundance: many
j_gene: TRBJ2-7
v_gene: TRBV11-2
d_gene: TRBD2
CDR3aa: CASSSSTSGEANPYEQYF
CDR3nt: TGTGCCAGCAGCTCTTCGACTAGCGGGGAGGCGAACCCCTACGAGCAGTACTTC

len: 15
abundance: many
j_gene: TRBJ2-5
v_gene: TRBV3-1
d_gene: TRBD1
CDR3aa: CASTIIDRAQETQYF
CDR3nt: TGTGCCAGCACCATTATAGACAGGGCCCAAGAGACCCAGTACTTC

len: 15
abundance: many
j_gene: TRBJ1-1
v_gene: TRBV15
d_gene: .
CDR3aa: CATSRDRRKNTEAFF
CDR3nt: TGTGCCACCAGCAGAGATAGACGAAAGAACACTGAAGCTTTCTTT

len: 14
abundance: many
j_gene: TRBJ1-5
v_gene: TRBV7-8
d_gene: .
CDR3aa: CASSLTPINQPQHF
CDR3nt: TGTGCCAGCAGCTTAACCCCCATAAATCAGCCCCAGCATTTT

len: 12
abundance: few
j_gene: TRBJ2-4
v_gene: TRBV3-1
d_gene: TRBD1
CDR3aa: CASSQKGARQYF
CDR3nt: TGTGCCAGCAGCCAAAAGGGGGCGCGACAGTACTTC

len: 12
abundance: .
j_gene: TRBJ2-3
v_gene: TRBV24-1
d_gene: .
CDR3aa: CATSAEADTQYF
CDR3nt: TGTGCCACCAGTGCTGAGGCAGATACGCAGTATTTT

len: 15
abundance: .
j_gene: TRBJ2-7
v_gene: TRBV4-2
d_gene: .
CDR3aa: CASSQDLGEVYEQYF
CDR3nt: TGTGCCAGCAGCCAGGACCTGGGGGAGGTCTACGAGCAGTACTTC

len: 15
abundance: .
j_gene: TRBJ1-1
v_gene: TRBV6-5
d_gene: TRBD1
CDR3aa: CASSYHGQGGTEAFF
CDR3nt: TGTGCCAGCAGTTACCATGGACAGGGAGGCACTGAAGCTTTCTTT

len: 15
abundance: .
j_gene: TRBJ1-1
v_gene: TRBV19
d_gene: TRBD1
CDR3aa: CASVAGRGANTEAFF
CDR3nt: TGTGCCAGTGTAGCGGGCAGGGGGGCGAACACTGAAGCTTTCTTT

len: 15
abundance: many
j_gene: TRBJ2-2
v_gene: TRBV6-1
d_gene: TRBD1
CDR3aa: CASRPPGQGSGELFF
CDR3nt: TGTGCCAGCAGACCGCCGGGACAGGGGTCCGGGGAGCTGTTTTTT

len: 13
abundance: many
j_gene: TRBJ1-1
v_gene: TRBV6-2/TRBV6-3
d_gene: .
CDR3aa: CASSYEMTTEAFF
CDR3nt: TGTGCCAGCAGTTACGAGATGACAACTGAAGCTTTCTTT

len: 12
abundance: few
j_gene: TRBJ2-2
v_gene: TRBV28
d_gene: .
CDR3aa: CASSRRPGELFF
CDR3nt: TGTGCCAGCAGCCGCCGCCCCGGGGAGCTGTTTTTT

len: 12
abundance: .
j_gene: TRBJ2-7
v_gene: TRBV29-1
d_gene: .
CDR3aa: CSVRSSGYEQYF
CDR3nt: TGCAGCGTTCGTTCGTCGGGCTACGAGCAGTACTTC

len: 15
abundance: many
j_gene: TRBJ1-4
v_gene: TRBV2
d_gene: .
CDR3aa: CASSYPGRTNEKLFF
CDR3nt: TGTGCCAGCAGCTATCCGGGACGGACTAATGAAAAACTGTTTTTT

len: 15
abundance: .
j_gene: TRBJ1-1
v_gene: TRBV7-2
d_gene: .
CDR3aa: CASRSDRIMNTEAFF
CDR3nt: TGTGCCAGCAGATCTGACAGGATCATGAACACTGAAGCTTTCTTT

len: 14
abundance: few
j_gene: TRBJ2-5
v_gene: TRBV3-1
d_gene: .
CDR3aa: CASSQVSGEETQYF
CDR3nt: TGTGCCAGCAGCCAAGTCTCAGGGGAGGAGACCCAGTACTTC

len: 16
abundance: many
j_gene: TRBJ1-6
v_gene: TRBV2
d_gene: .
CDR3aa: CASSLNSDPYNSPLHF
CDR3nt: TGTGCCAGCAGTCTTAACTCCGACCCTTATAATTCACCCCTCCACTTT

len: 15
abundance: many
j_gene: TRBJ1-4
v_gene: TRBV12-3/TRBV12-4
d_gene: .
CDR3aa: CASSLGPTEGEKLFF
CDR3nt: TGTGCCAGCAGCCTTGGCCCCACTGAGGGGGAAAAACTGTTTTTT

len: 17
abundance: few
j_gene: TRBJ2-3
v_gene: TRBV6-1
d_gene: TRBD2
CDR3aa: CASSRQILAGLQDTQYF
CDR3nt: TGTGCCAGCAGTCGACAGATACTAGCGGGGCTACAAGATACGCAGTATTTT

len: 16
abundance: .
j_gene: TRBJ2-2
v_gene: TRBV24-1
d_gene: .
CDR3aa: CATSRGAGIRGGELFF
CDR3nt: TGTGCCACCAGTAGGGGGGCCGGGATTCGCGGCGGGGAGCTGTTTTTT

len: 15
abundance: few
j_gene: TRBJ1-1
v_gene: TRBV4-1
d_gene: .
CDR3aa: CASSPFGGVYTEAFF
CDR3nt: TGCGCCAGCAGCCCCTTCGGGGGGGTTTACACTGAAGCTTTCTTT

len: 15
abundance: few
j_gene: TRBJ1-1
v_gene: TRBV11-2
d_gene: .
CDR3aa: CASSLDGQRNTEAFF
CDR3nt: TGTGCCAGCAGCTTAGACGGACAGCGGAACACTGAAGCTTTCTTT

len: 15
abundance: .
j_gene: TRBJ1-1
v_gene: TRBV20-1
d_gene: .
CDR3aa: CSARDGGTLNTEAFF
CDR3nt: TGCAGTGCTAGAGATGGGGGCACCTTGAACACTGAAGCTTTCTTT

len: 15
abundance: .
j_gene: TRBJ2-7
v_gene: TRBV24-1
d_gene: TRBD1
CDR3aa: CATGTRTGKSYEQYF
CDR3nt: TGTGCCACCGGCACCCGGACAGGGAAGTCCTACGAGCAGTACTTC

len: 16
abundance: few
j_gene: TRBJ2-7
v_gene: TRBV7-8
d_gene: TRBD1
CDR3aa: CASSRTPGQGAGEQYF
CDR3nt: TGTGCCAGCAGCAGAACCCCGGGACAGGGGGCGGGAGAGCAGTACTTC

len: 17
abundance: many
j_gene: TRBJ2-7
v_gene: TRBV12-3/TRBV12-4
d_gene: TRBD2
CDR3aa: CASSRASGSLTTYEQYF
CDR3nt: TGTGCCAGCAGTCGAGCTAGCGGGAGCCTCACGACCTACGAGCAGTACTTC

len: 12
abundance: many
j_gene: TRBJ2-5
v_gene: TRBV20-1
d_gene: .
CDR3aa: CSADQGPRTQYF
CDR3nt: TGCAGTGCGGACCAGGGTCCCCGGACCCAGTACTTC

len: 14
abundance: .
j_gene: TRBJ2-5
v_gene: TRBV15
d_gene: .
CDR3aa: CATSRDQAPPTPYF
CDR3nt: TGTGCCACCAGCAGAGATCAGGCTCCCCCTACACCGTACTTC

len: 13
abundance: .
j_gene: TRBJ2-1
v_gene: TRBV5-1
d_gene: .
CDR3aa: CASSLPGYNEQFF
CDR3nt: TGCGCCAGCAGCTTGCCCGGGTACAATGAGCAGTTCTTC

len: 13
abundance: many
j_gene: TRBJ2-5
v_gene: TRBV7-2
d_gene: .
CDR3aa: CASSLNWGETQYF
CDR3nt: TGTGCCAGCAGCTTAAACTGGGGAGAGACCCAGTACTTC

len: 15
abundance: many
j_gene: TRBJ2-5
v_gene: TRBV11-2
d_gene: TRBD1
CDR3aa: CASSWPGQDQETQYF
CDR3nt: TGTGCCAGCAGCTGGCCCGGACAGGACCAAGAGACCCAGTACTTC

len: 15
abundance: many
j_gene: TRBJ1-3
v_gene: TRBV12-3/TRBV12-4
d_gene: .
CDR3aa: CASSRQANSGNTIYF
CDR3nt: TGTGCCAGCAGTCGACAGGCGAACTCTGGAAACACCATATATTTT

len: 14
abundance: .
j_gene: TRBJ1-2
v_gene: TRBV30
d_gene: .
CDR3aa: CAWSVAGLDYGYTF
CDR3nt: TGTGCCTGGAGTGTGGCAGGGCTGGACTATGGCTACACCTTC

len: 11
abundance: .
j_gene: TRBJ1-1
v_gene: TRBV7-9
d_gene: .
CDR3aa: CASSSTLEAFF
CDR3nt: TGTGCCAGCAGCTCGACTCTTGAGGCTTTCTTT